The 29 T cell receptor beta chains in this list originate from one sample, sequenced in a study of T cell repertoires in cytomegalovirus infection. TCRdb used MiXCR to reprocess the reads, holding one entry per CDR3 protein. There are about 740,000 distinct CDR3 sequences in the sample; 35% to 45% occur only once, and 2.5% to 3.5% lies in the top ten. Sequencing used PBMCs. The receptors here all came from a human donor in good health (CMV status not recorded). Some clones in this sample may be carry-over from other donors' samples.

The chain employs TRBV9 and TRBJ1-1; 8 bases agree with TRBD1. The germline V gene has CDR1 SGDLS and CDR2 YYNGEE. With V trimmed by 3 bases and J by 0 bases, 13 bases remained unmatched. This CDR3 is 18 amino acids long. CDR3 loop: CASSGAGGVYGMNTEAFF. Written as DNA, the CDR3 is TGTGCCAGCAGCGGAGCAGGGGGCGTTTATGGAATGAACACTGAAGCTTTCTTT.

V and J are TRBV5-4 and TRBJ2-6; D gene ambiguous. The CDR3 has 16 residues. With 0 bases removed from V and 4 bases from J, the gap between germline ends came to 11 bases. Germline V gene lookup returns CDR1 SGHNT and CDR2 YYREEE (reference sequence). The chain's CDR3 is CASSLAGWSGANVLTF. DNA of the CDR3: TGTGCCAGCAGCTTGGCCGGGTGGTCCGGGGCCAACGTCCTGACTTTC.

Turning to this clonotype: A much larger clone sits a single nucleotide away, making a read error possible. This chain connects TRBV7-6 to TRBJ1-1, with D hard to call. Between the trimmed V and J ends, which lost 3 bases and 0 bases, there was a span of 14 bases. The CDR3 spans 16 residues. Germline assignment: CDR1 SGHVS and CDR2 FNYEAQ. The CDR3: CASSFTPHGLNTEAFF. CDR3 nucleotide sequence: TGTGCCAGCAGCTTCACCCCGCATGGCCTGAACACTGAAGCTTTCTTT.

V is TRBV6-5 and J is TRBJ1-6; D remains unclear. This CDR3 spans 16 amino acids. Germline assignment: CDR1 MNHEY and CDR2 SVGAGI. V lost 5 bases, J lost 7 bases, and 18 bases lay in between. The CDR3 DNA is TGTGCCAGCAGTCCAACCGGGCGTCGTGGGAATTCACCCCTCCACTTT. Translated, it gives CASSPTGRRGNSPLHF.

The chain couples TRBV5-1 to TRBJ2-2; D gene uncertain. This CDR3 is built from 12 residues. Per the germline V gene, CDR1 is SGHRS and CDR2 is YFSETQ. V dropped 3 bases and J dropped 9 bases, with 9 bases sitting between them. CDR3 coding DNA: TGCGCCAGCAGCTACGAAACGCGGGAGCTGTTTTTT. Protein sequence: CASSYETRELFF.

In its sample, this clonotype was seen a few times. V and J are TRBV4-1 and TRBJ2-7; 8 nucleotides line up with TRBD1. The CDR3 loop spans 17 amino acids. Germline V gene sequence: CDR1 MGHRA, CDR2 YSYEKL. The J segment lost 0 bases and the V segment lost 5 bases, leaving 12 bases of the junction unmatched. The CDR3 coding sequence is TGCGCCAGCAGCTTAGCCCGCGGGACAGGACACTCCTACGAGCAGTACTTC. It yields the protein CASSLARGTGHSYEQYF.

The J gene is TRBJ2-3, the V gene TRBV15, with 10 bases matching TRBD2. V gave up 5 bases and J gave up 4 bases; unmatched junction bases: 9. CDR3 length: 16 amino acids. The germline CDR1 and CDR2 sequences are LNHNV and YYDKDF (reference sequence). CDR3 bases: TGTGCCACCAGCGTCTTGGCGCTAGCGGGAGCAGATACGCAGTATTTT. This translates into CATSVLALAGADTQYF.

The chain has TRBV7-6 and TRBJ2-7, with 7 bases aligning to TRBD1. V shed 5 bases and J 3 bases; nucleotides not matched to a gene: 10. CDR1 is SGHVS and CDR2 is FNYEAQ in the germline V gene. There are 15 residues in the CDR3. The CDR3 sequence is CASSDRQGRSYEQYF. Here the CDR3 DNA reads TGTGCCAGCAGCGACCGACAGGGACGCAGCTACGAGCAGTACTTC.

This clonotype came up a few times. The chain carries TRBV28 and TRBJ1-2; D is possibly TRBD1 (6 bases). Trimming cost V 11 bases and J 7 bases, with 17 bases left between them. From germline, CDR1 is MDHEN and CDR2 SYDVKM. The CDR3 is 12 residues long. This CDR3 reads CAASSGGLGYTF. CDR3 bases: TGTGCCGCTAGCTCCGGGGGGCTTGGCTACACCTTC.

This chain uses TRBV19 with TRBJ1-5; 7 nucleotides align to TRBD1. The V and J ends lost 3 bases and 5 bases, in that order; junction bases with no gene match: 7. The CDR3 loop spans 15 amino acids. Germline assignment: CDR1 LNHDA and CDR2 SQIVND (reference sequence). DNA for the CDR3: TGTGCCAGTAGTATCCGACAGGGCTTGTATCAGCCCCAGCATTTT. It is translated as CASSIRQGLYQPQHF.

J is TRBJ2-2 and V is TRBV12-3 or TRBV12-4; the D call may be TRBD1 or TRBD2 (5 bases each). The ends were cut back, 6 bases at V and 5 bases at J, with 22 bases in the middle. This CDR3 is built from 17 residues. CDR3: CASSFGAGPRATGELFF. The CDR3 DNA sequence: TGTGCCAGCAGCTTTGGGGCCGGCCCGAGGGCAACCGGGGAGCTGTTTTTT.

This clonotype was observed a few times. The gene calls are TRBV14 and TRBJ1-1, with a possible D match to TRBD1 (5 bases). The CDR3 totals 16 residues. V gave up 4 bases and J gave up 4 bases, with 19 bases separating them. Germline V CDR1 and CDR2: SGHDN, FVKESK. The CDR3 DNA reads TGTGCCAGCAGCCTTCGAACCCAGGGCGGGAGCACTGAAGCTTTCTTT. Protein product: CASSLRTQGGSTEAFF.

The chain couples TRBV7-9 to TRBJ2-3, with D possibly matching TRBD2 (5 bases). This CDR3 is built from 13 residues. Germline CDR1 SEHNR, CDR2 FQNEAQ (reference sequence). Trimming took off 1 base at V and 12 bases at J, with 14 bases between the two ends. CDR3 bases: TGTGCCAGCAGCTTAGTCCGGGGAGCTACTCAGTATTTT. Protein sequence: CASSLVRGATQYF. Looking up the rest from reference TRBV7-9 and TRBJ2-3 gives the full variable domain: DTGVSQNPRHKITKRGQNVTFRCDPISEHNRLYWYRQTLGQGPEFLTYFQNEAQLEKSRLLSDRFSAERPKGSFSTLEIQRTEQGDSAMYLCASSLVRGATQYFGPGTRLTVL.

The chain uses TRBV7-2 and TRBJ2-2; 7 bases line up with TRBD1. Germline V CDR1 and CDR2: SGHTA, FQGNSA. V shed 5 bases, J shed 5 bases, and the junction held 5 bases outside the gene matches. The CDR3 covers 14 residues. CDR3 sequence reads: CASSPWDSTGELFF. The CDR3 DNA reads TGTGCCAGCAGCCCTTGGGACAGTACCGGGGAGCTGTTTTTT.

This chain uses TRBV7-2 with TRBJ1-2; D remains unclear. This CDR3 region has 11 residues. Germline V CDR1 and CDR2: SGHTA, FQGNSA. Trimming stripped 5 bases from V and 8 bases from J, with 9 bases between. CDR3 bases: TGTGCCAGCAGCCCTCTTGGGGGCTACACCTTC. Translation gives CASSPLGGYTF.

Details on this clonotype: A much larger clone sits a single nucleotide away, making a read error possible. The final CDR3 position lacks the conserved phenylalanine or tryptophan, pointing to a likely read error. The CDR3, as DNA: TGTGCCACTTTACTGGGACAGGGGCACTCCTACGAGCAGTACTTA. Encoded protein: CATLLGQGHSYEQYL. The chain links TRBV7-8 to TRBJ2-7, with 10 bases aligning to TRBD1. Trimming at V came to 10 bases and at J to 0 bases, leaving 9 bases not matched to a gene. The CDR3 covers 15 residues. Germline values: CDR1 SGHVS, CDR2 FQNEAQ.

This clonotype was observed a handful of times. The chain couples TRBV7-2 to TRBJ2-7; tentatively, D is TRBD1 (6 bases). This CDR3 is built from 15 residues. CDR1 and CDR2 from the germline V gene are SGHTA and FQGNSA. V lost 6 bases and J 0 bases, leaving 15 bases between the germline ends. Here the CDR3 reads CASSFQGSSSYEQYF. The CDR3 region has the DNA TGTGCCAGCAGTTTTCAGGGGTCTAGCTCCTACGAGCAGTACTTC.

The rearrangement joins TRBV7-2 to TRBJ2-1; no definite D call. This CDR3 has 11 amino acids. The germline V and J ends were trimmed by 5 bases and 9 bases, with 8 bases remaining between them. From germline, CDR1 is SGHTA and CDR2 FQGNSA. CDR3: CASSPPGEQFF. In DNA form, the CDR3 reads TGTGCCAGCAGCCCCCCCGGTGAGCAGTTCTTC.

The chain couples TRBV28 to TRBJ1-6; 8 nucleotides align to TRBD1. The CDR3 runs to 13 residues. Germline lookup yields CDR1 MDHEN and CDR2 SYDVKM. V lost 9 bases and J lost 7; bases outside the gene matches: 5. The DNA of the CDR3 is TGTGCCAGTCGGACAGGGCTGAATTCACCCCTCCACTTT. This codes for CASRTGLNSPLHF.

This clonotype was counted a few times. Here the CDR3 DNA reads TGTGCCAGCAGTGAATTGGGGGGTCCGAATTCACCCCTCCACTTT. It codes for CASSELGGPNSPLHF. The V gene is TRBV2, the J gene TRBJ1-6; D is perhaps TRBD1 (5 bases). Trimming left V 2 bases short and J 7 bases short, with 12 bases between. The CDR3 covers 15 residues. Looked up from germline, CDR1 is SNHLY and CDR2 is FYNNEI. Combining the CDR3 with reference TRBV2 and TRBJ1-6 gives the whole variable domain EPEVTQTPSHQVTQMGQEVILRCVPISNHLYFYWYRQILGQKVEFLVSFYNNEISEKSEIFDDQFSVERPDGSNFTLKIRSTKLEDSAMYFCASSELGGPNSPLHFGNGTRLTVT.

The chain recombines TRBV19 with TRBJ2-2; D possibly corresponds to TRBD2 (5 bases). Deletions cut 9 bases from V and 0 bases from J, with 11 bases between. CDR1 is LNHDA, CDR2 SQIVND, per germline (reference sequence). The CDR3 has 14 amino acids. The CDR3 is CASEGSPNTGELFF. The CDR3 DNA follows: TGTGCCAGCGAGGGTAGCCCGAACACCGGGGAGCTGTTTTTT.

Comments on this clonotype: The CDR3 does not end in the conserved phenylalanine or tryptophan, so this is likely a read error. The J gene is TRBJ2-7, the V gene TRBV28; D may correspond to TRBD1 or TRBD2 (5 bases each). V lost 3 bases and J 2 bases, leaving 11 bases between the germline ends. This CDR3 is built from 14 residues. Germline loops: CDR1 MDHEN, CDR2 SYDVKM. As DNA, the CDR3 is TGTGCCAGCAGTTTTTGGGACGGTCCCTACGAGCAGTACTTA. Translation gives CASSFWDGPYEQYL.

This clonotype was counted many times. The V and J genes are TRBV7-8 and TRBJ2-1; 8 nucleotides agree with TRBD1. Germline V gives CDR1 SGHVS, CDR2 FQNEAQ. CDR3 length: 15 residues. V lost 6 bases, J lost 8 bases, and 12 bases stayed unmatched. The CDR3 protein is CASRQGAVGYYEQFF. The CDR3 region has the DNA TGTGCCAGCAGGCAGGGGGCTGTGGGTTACTATGAGCAGTTCTTC.

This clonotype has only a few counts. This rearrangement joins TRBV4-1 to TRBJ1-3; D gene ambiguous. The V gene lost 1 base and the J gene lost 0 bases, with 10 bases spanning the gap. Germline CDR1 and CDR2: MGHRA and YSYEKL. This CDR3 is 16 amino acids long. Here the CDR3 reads CASSQVGHISGNTIYF. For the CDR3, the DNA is TGCGCCAGCAGCCAAGTGGGCCATATCTCTGGAAACACCATATATTTT.

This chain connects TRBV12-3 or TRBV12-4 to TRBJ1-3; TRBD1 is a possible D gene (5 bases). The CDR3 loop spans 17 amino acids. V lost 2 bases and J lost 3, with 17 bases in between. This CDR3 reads CASSLRIRAQSGNTIYF. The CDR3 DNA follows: TGTGCCAGCAGTTTACGAATCAGGGCCCAGAGTGGAAACACCATATATTTT.

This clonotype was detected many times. The CDR3 sequence: CASSSGLMNTEAFF. The DNA for the CDR3 is TGTGCCAGCAGCTCAGGGCTCATGAACACTGAAGCTTTCTTT. The V gene is TRBV7-6, the J gene TRBJ1-1, with D perhaps TRBD1 (5 bases). Germline lookup yields CDR1 SGHVS and CDR2 FNYEAQ. This CDR3 is built from 14 residues. The ends were cut back, 4 bases at V and 0 bases at J, with 9 bases in the middle. The whole variable domain, filled in from reference TRBV7-6 and TRBJ1-1, reads GAGVSQSPRYKVTKRGQDVALRCDPISGHVSLYWYRQALGQGPEFLTYFNYEAQQDKSGLPNDRFSAERPEGSISTLTIQRTEQRDSAMYRCASSSGLMNTEAFFGQGTRLTVV.

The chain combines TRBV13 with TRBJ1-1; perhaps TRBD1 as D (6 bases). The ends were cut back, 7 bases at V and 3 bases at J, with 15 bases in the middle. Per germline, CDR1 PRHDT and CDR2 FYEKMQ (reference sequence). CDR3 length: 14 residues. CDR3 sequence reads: CASKGIRGDTEAFF. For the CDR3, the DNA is TGTGCCAGCAAGGGAATAAGGGGGGACACTGAAGCTTTCTTT.

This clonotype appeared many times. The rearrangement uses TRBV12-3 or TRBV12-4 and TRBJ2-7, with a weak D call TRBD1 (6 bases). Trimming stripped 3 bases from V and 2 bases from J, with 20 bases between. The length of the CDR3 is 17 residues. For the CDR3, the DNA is TGTGCCAGCAGTTTGGGGCAGGGGAAGGGCAGGACCTACGAGCAGTACTTC. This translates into CASSLGQGKGRTYEQYF.

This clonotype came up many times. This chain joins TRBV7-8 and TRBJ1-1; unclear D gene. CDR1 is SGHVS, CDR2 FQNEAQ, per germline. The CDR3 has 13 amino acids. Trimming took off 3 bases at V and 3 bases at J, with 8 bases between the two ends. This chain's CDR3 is CASSFESYTEAFF. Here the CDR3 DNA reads TGTGCCAGCAGCTTTGAGTCTTACACTGAAGCTTTCTTT.